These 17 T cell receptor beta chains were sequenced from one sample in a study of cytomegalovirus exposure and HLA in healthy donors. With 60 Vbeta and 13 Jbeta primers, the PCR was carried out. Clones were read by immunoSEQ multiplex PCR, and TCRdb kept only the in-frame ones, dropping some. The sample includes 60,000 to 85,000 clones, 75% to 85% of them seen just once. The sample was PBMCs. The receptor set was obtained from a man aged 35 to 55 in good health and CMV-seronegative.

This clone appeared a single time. CDR3: CASSYSGVHEQYF. CDR3 in DNA: TGTGCCAGCAGTTACTCAGGGGTCCACGAGCAGTACTTC. The V and J genes are TRBV6-5 and TRBJ2-7; maybe TRBD1 (5 bases). Germline CDR1 is MNHEY and CDR2 is SVGAGI. The CDR3 runs to 13 residues. Trimming stripped 0 bases from V and 5 bases from J, with 8 bases between.

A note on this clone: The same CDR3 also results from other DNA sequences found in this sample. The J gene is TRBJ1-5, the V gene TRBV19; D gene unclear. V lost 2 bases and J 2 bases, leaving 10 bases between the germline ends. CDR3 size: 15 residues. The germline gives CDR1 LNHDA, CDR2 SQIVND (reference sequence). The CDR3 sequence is CASSISGYGNQPQHF. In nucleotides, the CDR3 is TGTGCCAGTAGTATATCGGGGTACGGCAATCAGCCCCAGCATTTT.

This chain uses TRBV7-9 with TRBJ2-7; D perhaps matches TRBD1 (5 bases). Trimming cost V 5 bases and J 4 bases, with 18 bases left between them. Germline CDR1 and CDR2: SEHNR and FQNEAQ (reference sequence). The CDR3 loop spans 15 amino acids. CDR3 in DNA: TGTGCCAGCAGCCCCCCGACAAGACAGAAATACGAGCAGTACTTC. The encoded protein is CASSPPTRQKYEQYF. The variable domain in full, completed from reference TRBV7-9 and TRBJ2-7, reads DTGVSQNPRHKITKRGQNVTFRCDPISEHNRLYWYRQTLGQGPEFLTYFQNEAQLEKSRLLSDRFSAERPKGSFSTLEIQRTEQGDSAMYLCASSPPTRQKYEQYFGPGTRLTVT.

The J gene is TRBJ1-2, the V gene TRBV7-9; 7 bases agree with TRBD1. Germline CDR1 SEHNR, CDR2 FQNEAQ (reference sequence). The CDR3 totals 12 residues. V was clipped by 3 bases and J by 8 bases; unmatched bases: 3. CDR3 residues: CASSLTGRGYTF. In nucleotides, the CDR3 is TGTGCCAGCAGCTTGACAGGGAGAGGCTACACCTTC.

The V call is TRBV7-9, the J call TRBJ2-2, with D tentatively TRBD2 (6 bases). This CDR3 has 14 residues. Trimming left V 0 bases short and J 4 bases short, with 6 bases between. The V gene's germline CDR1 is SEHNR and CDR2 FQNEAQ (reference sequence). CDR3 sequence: CASSLAGSTGELFF. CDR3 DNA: TGTGCCAGCAGCTTAGCCGGGAGCACCGGGGAGCTGTTTTTT.

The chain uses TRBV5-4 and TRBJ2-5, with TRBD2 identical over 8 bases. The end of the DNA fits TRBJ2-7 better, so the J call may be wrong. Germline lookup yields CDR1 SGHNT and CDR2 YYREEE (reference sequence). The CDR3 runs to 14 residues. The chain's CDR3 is CASSLRTSLDEQYF. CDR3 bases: TGTGCCAGCAGCCTCCGGACTAGCTTGGACGAGCAGTACTTC.

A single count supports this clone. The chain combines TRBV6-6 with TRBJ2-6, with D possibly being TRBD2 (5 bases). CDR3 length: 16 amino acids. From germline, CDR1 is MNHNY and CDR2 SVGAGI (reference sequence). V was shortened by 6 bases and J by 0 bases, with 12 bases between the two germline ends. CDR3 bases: TGTGCCAGCAGCCAACGGAGGAGCTCTGGGGCCAACGTCCTGACTTTC. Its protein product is CASSQRRSSGANVLTF.

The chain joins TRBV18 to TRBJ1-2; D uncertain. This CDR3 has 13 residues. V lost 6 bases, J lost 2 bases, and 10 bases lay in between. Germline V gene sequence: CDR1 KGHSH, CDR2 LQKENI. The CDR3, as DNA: TGTGCCAGCTCGCTGGGAGCAAACTATGGCTACACCTTC. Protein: CASSLGANYGYTF.

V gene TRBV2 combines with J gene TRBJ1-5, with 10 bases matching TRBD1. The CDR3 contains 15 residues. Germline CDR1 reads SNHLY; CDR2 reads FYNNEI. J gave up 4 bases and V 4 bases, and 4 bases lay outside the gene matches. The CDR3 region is CASSALGQGNQPQHF. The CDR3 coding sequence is TGTGCCAGCAGTGCCTTGGGACAGGGGAATCAGCCCCAGCATTTT.

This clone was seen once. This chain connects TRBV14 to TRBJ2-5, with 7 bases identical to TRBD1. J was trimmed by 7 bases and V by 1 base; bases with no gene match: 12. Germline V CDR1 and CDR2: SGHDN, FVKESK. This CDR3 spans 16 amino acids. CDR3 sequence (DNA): TGTGCCAGCAGCCAAGGACCACAGGGGCCTATAGGGACCCAGTACTTC. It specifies CASSQGPQGPIGTQYF.

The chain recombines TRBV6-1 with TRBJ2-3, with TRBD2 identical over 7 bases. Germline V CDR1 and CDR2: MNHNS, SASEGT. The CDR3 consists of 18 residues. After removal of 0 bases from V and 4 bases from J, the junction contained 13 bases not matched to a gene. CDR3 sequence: CASSEAPITLASPDTQYF. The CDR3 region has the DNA TGTGCCAGCAGTGAAGCCCCCATTACACTAGCGTCCCCAGATACGCAGTATTTT.

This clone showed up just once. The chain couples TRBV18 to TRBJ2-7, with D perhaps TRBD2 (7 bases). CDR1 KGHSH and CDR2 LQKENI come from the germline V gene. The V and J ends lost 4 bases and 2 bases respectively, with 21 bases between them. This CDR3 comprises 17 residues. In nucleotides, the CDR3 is TGTGCCAGCTCACGGGCGGGGCGCGGGGGCCTTCCCTACGAGCAGTACTTC. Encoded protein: CASSRAGRGGLPYEQYF. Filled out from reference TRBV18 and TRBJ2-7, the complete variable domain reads NAGVMQNPRHLVRRRGQEARLRCSPMKGHSHVYWYRQLPEEGLKFMVYLQKENIIDESGMPKERFSAEFPKEGPSILRIQQVVRGDSAAYFCASSRAGRGGLPYEQYFGPGTRLTVT.

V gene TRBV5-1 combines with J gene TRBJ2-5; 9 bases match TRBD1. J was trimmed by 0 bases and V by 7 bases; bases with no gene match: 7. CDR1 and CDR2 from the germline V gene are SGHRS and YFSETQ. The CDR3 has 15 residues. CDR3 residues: CASSTGQGNQETQYF. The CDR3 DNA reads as TGCGCCAGCTCGACGGGACAGGGCAACCAAGAGACCCAGTACTTC.

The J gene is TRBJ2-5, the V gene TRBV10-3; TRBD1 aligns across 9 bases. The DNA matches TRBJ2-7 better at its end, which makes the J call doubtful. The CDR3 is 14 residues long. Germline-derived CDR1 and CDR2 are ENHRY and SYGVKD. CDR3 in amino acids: CAISLGTGLSEQYF. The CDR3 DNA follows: TGTGCCATCAGCCTGGGGACAGGGCTCTCCGAGCAGTACTTC.

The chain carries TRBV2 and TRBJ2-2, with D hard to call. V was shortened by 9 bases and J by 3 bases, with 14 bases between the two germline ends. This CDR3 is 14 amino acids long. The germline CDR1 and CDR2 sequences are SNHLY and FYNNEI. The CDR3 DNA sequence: TGTGCCAGTGTTAGTGCCCAGGACACCGGGGAGCTGTTTTTT. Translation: CASVSAQDTGELFF.

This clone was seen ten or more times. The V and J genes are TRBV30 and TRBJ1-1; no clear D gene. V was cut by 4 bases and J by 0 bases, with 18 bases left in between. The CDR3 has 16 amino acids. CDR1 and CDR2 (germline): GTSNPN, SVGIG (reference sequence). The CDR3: CAWTGRFNSLNTEAFF. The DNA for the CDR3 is TGTGCCTGGACGGGTCGATTTAACTCTCTGAACACTGAAGCTTTCTTT.

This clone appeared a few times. The CDR3 protein is CASSFRVREKLFF. The CDR3 DNA reads as TGTGCCAGCAGTTTCAGGGTTCGGGAAAAACTGTTTTTT. The chain has TRBV7-6 and TRBJ1-4; D is possibly TRBD1 (5 bases). V was shortened by 6 bases and J by 8 bases, with 13 bases between the two germline ends. CDR1 and CDR2 from the germline V gene are SGHVS and FNYEAQ. There are 13 residues in the CDR3.